The text below deals with one TCR beta chain. What it binds is not known. This specimen comes from a study of blood T cells in healthy people across ages. Regarding the study as a whole: Diversity was higher, and naive CD4+ cells more numerous, in long-lived donors than in aged donors.

Per germline, CDR1 SGHDN and CDR2 FVKESK. The CDR3 contains 16 residues. Trimming removed 0 bases at V and 9 bases at J, with 15 bases between. Next came a second PCR, run for roughly 7 to 12 cycles, which used a sample-barcoded 5' primer along with a J-beta primer mix. TCRdb processed the 5' RACE reads anew with MiXCR; each CDR3 protein has one entry. This sample has 800,000 or so distinct CDR3 sequences, with 25% found just once. These data also featured in a second study, about T cells of mothers and their children. According to that study: Donation came from three healthy Caucasian mothers together with their six children. Second-PCR amplification with M1S added sample barcodes and 2-4 random nucleotides. Mothers yielded over 10 million CDR3 reads, children 2.5 million to 3.5 million each.

The material sequenced was blood. The chain combines TRBV14 with TRBJ1-6; D is possibly TRBD1 (5 bases). This receptor was obtained from a boy between 5 and 17 years old in good health. DNA for the CDR3: TGTGCCAGCAGCCAAGATCTCGGCAGGGCCGGTTCACCCCTCCACTTT. It codes for CASSQDLGRAGSPLHF.